The table lists the clone carrying this TCR beta chain with many counts. Its antigen remains unknown. The CDR3 runs to 11 residues. V lost 3 bases, J lost 10 bases, and 1 base stayed unmatched. The germline V gene has CDR1 SGHKS and CDR2 YYEKEE (reference sequence). This sample is part of a study of T cells after yellow fever vaccination. Looking at the study overall: Any fraction with a low cell number was prepared using SMART-Seq v4 Ultra Low Input.

TCRdb reprocessed the 5' RACE reads via MiXCR and lists one record per CDR3 protein. The sample lists a few hundred thousand distinct CDR3 sequences, roughly a fifth seen once, with roughly an eighth in the top ten. General study points: Detected again after the booster were most primary-vaccination clones, at nearly 97% CD4 and 88% CD8.

Sequenced here: PBMCs, sampled 15 days after the yellow fever booster vaccination. V is TRBV5-5 and J is TRBJ1-1; 9 bases line up with TRBD1. This TCR was sampled from a young man who received the YFV17D yellow fever vaccine. The CDR3: CASSWTGVAFF. The CDR3 DNA follows: TGTGCCAGCAGCTGGACAGGGGTAGCTTTCTTT.